This passage covers 14 T cell receptor beta chains from one sample sequenced in a study of PD-1 blockade in classical Hodgkin lymphoma (dated by TCRdb to 2018 to 2020). The method behind the library was the immunoSEQ multiplex PCR assay. Sourced from immuneACCESS, this table was stored by TCRdb with only in-frame sequences that have V and J called. A share of the clones is absent; for the studies checked, an unresolved V gene accounts for under half, and the remainder has no known explanation. This sample comprises roughly 150,000 clones, around 84% of them detected only once. Of the sample, roughly 8.4% is held by the ten largest clones. The time point label on this specimen signifies: cycle 2 day 1 (C2D1) of nivolumab. Every trial patient had relapsed following autologous stem cell transplantation, and prior brentuximab vedotin exposure was what differed among cohorts A, B and C. The sample was peripheral blood mononuclear cells (PBMCs), taken before the second cycle of nivolumab. Receptors originate from a human donor with classical Hodgkin lymphoma.

This clone was counted a single time. The rearrangement links TRBV5-1 to TRBJ1-5; D is unclear. The CDR3 is 15 residues long. Germline CDR1 and CDR2: SGHRS and YFSETQ. V lost 0 bases to trimming and J lost 2 bases, with 9 bases between them. CDR3 in DNA: TGCGCCAGCAGCTTGGGTCAGAGCCGCAATCAGCCCCAGCATTTT. It specifies CASSLGQSRNQPQHF.

This clone occurred a few times. This chain connects TRBV19 to TRBJ2-7; 7 bases fit TRBD2. The V segment lost 3 bases and the J segment 5 bases; nucleotides outside the gene matches: 7. The CDR3 length is 14 residues. Germline lookup yields CDR1 LNHDA and CDR2 SQIVND (reference sequence). CDR3 nucleotides: TGTGCCAGTAGTATGGGGGGGAGAGGAGACGAGCAGTACTTC. It encodes CASSMGGRGDEQYF.

Here the CDR3 reads CASSLQGLSNQPQHF. As DNA, the CDR3 is TGTGCCAGCAGCTTACAGGGGCTTAGCAATCAGCCCCAGCATTTT. The V call is TRBV11-2, the J call TRBJ1-5, with D possibly matching TRBD1 (6 bases). With 2 bases removed from V and 0 bases from J, the gap between germline ends came to 8 bases. From germline, CDR1 is SGHAT and CDR2 FQNNGV. The CDR3 sequence is 15 residues long.

The rearrangement links TRBV7-9 to TRBJ2-1; the D gene is possibly TRBD1 (5 bases). V lost 2 bases, J lost 0 bases, and 8 bases lay in between. Germline V gene sequence: CDR1 SEHNR, CDR2 FQNEAQ (reference sequence). The CDR3 runs 15 residues. The DNA of the CDR3 is TGTGCCAGCAGCTTATGGGGCGGCTCCTACAATGAGCAGTTCTTC. Protein product: CASSLWGGSYNEQFF. The full variable domain, completed using reference TRBV7-9 and TRBJ2-1, is DTGVSQNPRHKITKRGQNVTFRCDPISEHNRLYWYRQTLGQGPEFLTYFQNEAQLEKSRLLSDRFSAERPKGSFSTLEIQRTEQGDSAMYLCASSLWGGSYNEQFFGPGTRLTVL.

This clone appeared a few times. The rearrangement uses TRBV6-5 and TRBJ1-5, with 7 bases that match TRBD1. Trimming removed 5 bases from V and 5 bases from J; junction bases left unmatched: 3. In germline, CDR1 is MNHEY, CDR2 SVGAGI. The CDR3 has 13 amino acids. The CDR3 reads CASSPTGDQPQHF. CDR3 sequence (DNA): TGTGCCAGCAGTCCCACAGGGGATCAGCCCCAGCATTTT.

The rearrangement uses TRBV5-6 and TRBJ1-5; 9 positions agree with TRBD1. Germline V lookup: CDR1 SGHDT, CDR2 YYEEEE. The CDR3 totals 14 residues. V shed 0 bases, J shed 11 bases, and the junction held 6 bases outside the gene matches. The CDR3 protein is CASSLGQGGGTQHF. DNA of the CDR3: TGTGCCAGCAGCTTGGGACAGGGGGGTGGGACCCAGCATTTT.

The gene calls are TRBV4-2 and TRBJ1-1; 8 nucleotides line up with TRBD1. From germline, CDR1 is LGHNA and CDR2 YNFKEQ. The CDR3 is 15 residues long. Unmatched junction bases numbered 8, after V lost 5 bases and J lost 3 bases. The CDR3 protein is CASSWTGIEDTEAFF. CDR3 coding DNA: TGTGCCAGCAGCTGGACAGGGATTGAAGACACTGAAGCTTTCTTT.

The rearrangement uses TRBV7-2 and TRBJ2-7; 11 nucleotides align to TRBD2. The junction had 7 bases not matched to a gene; V was cut back by 4 bases and J by 2 bases. From germline, CDR1 is SGHTA and CDR2 FQGNSA. This CDR3 is built from 16 residues. CDR3 bases: TGTGCCAGCAGCTCGACCACTAGCGGGAGACCCTACGAGCAGTACTTC. It specifies CASSSTTSGRPYEQYF.

The chain employs TRBV4-1 and TRBJ2-1, with TRBD2 matching 14 bases. CDR3 length: 16 residues. The V gene's germline CDR1 is MGHRA and CDR2 YSYEKL. Trimming cost V 1 base and J 7 bases; bases outside gene matches: 3. CDR3 protein: CASSQAGTSGSNEQFF. As DNA, the CDR3 is TGCGCCAGCAGCCAAGCCGGGACTAGCGGGAGTAATGAGCAGTTCTTC.

This clone was counted a single time. The rearrangement uses TRBV25-1 and TRBJ1-5, with D unclear. From germline, CDR1 is MGHDK and CDR2 SYGVNS. The CDR3 totals 13 residues. Trimming removed 11 bases at V and 3 bases at J, with 14 bases between. CDR3 region: CARTRSVNQPQHF. CDR3 DNA: TGTGCCCGCACCCGGTCGGTCAATCAGCCCCAGCATTTT.

This clone was seen only once. The chain couples TRBV19 to TRBJ2-1; no reliable D call. V gave up 0 bases and J gave up 4 bases, with 7 bases separating them. The CDR3 is 14 amino acids. CDR1 and CDR2 (germline): LNHDA, SQIVND (reference sequence). CDR3 amino acids: CASSIDWDYNEQFF. DNA of the CDR3: TGTGCCAGTAGTATAGATTGGGATTACAATGAGCAGTTCTTC.

The chain carries TRBV5-4 and TRBJ1-1, with 8 bases that match TRBD1. With 3 bases clipped from V and 3 bases from J, the junction kept 7 bases outside the gene matches. Germline loops: CDR1 SGHNT, CDR2 YYREEE (reference sequence). CDR3 length: 15 residues. The CDR3 spells CASSSPTGGYTEAFF. In DNA, the CDR3 is TGTGCCAGCAGCTCCCCCACAGGGGGTTACACTGAAGCTTTCTTT.

The rearrangement uses TRBV11-3 and TRBJ2-2; the D is unclear. Looked up from germline, CDR1 is SGHNT and CDR2 is YENEEA. Between the trimmed V and J ends, which lost 5 bases and 5 bases, there was a span of 9 bases. The CDR3 spans 13 residues. The CDR3 DNA follows: TGTGCCAGCAGCCCCAGAGAAACCGGGGAGCTGTTTTTT. Amino acid sequence: CASSPRETGELFF.

The gene calls are TRBV21-1 and TRBJ2-7; the D call of TRBD1 is as the table states it, not checked on the DNA. TRBV21-1 is listed as a pseudogene. This CDR3 is 13 amino acids long. The CDR3 loop is CASLTALSYEQYF. CDR3 sequence (DNA): TGTGCCAGCTTGACAGCCCTCTCCTACGAGCAGTACTTC.